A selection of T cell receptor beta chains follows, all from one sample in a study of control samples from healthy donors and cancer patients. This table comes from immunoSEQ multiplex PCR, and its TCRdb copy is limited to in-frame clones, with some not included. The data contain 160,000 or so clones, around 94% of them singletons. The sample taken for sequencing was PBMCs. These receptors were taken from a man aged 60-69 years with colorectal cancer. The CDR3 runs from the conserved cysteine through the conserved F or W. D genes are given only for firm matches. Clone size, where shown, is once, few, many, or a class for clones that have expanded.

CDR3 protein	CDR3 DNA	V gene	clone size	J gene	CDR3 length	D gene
CASSVGRTGGSGNTIYF	TGTGCCAGCAGCGTAGGAAGGACAGGTGGCTCTGGAAACACCATATATTTT	TRBV9	once	TRBJ1-3	17	TRBD1
CASSVGSGHQPQHF	TGTGCCAGCAGCGTAGGGTCGGGGCATCAGCCCCAGCATTTT	TRBV9	-	TRBJ1-5	14	-
CASSVRDSDTDTQYF	TGTGCCAGCAGCGTTCGGGACTCCGACACAGATACGCAGTATTTT	TRBV7-9	-	TRBJ2-3	15	-
CAISLGTAYEQYF	TGTGCCATCAGCCTCGGGACAGCCTACGAGCAGTACTTC	TRBV10-3	once	TRBJ2-7	13	TRBD1
CASSLVESNSPLHF	TGCGCCAGCAGCTTAGTAGAATCCAATTCACCCCTCCACTTT	TRBV5-1	-	TRBJ1-6	14	-
CASSRIQNNEQFF	TGTGCCAGTAGTAGGATTCAGAACAATGAGCAGTTCTTC	TRBV19	-	TRBJ2-1	13	-
CASSFSGGGSNQPQHF	TGTGCCAGCAGCTTTAGTGGCGGGGGTAGCAATCAGCCCCAGCATTTT	TRBV5-4	-	TRBJ1-5	16	-
CANPGQGTYEQYF	TGTGCCAATCCGGGACAGGGAACCTACGAGCAGTACTTC	TRBV5-8	-	TRBJ2-7	13	TRBD1
CASSMVRNTEAFF	TGTGCCAGTAGTATGGTGCGAAACACTGAAGCTTTCTTT	TRBV19	few	TRBJ1-1	13	-
CASSQDLSNQPQHF	TGTGCCAGCAGCCAAGATCTGAGCAATCAGCCCCAGCATTTT	TRBV3-1/TRBV3-2	-	TRBJ1-5	14	-
CASSLGAAGETQYF	TGTGCCAGCAGCTTAGGTGCCGCTGGGGAGACCCAGTACTTC	TRBV7-2	-	TRBJ2-5	14	-
CASSGPNPGHNYGYTF	TGTGCCAGCAGCGGTCCCAACCCTGGCCATAACTATGGCTACACCTTC	TRBV2	-	TRBJ1-2	16	-
CASGFTTAGELFF	TGTGCTAGTGGTTTTACGACAGCCGGGGAGCTGTTTTTT	TRBV12-5	-	TRBJ2-2	13	-
CASSVARDTQYF	TGTGCCAGCAGTGTTGCACGGGATACGCAGTATTTT	TRBV6-4	-	TRBJ2-3	12	-
CASRGWDAQYF	TGTGCCAGCAGGGGTTGGGACGCGCAGTACTTC	TRBV6-5	-	TRBJ2-7	11	-
CASSPQGNEKLFF	TGTGCCAGCAGCCCACAGGGTAATGAAAAACTGTTTTTT	TRBV5-6	-	TRBJ1-4	13	-
CASGAGGPVDTQYF	TGCGCCAGCGGTGCGGGGGGGCCAGTAGATACGCAGTATTTT	TRBV5-1	-	TRBJ2-3	14	TRBD2
CASSQWFYNSPLHF	TGTGCCAGCAGCCAGTGGTTCTATAATTCACCCCTCCACTTT	TRBV6-5	once	TRBJ1-6	14	-
CASREGATTNEKLFF	TGCGCCAGCAGGGAGGGGGCAACAACTAATGAAAAACTGTTTTTT	TRBV5-1	once	TRBJ1-4	15	TRBD1
CATSRGAGGSYGYTF	TGTGCCACCAGCAGGGGCGCGGGCGGGTCCTATGGCTACACCTTC	TRBV15	-	TRBJ1-2	15	-
CASSADRVRGAEQFF	TGTGCCAGCAGCGCCGACAGGGTACGGGGAGCTGAGCAGTTCTTC	TRBV9	-	TRBJ2-1	15	TRBD1
CASSTTDRVWGEQYF	TGTGCCAGCAGCACCACGGACAGGGTCTGGGGTGAGCAGTACTTC	TRBV7-8	few	TRBJ2-7	15	TRBD1
CASSRTAVNEQFF	TGTGCCAGCAGCAGGACAGCTGTTAATGAGCAGTTCTTC	TRBV2	-	TRBJ2-1	13	-
CASSPPRYPGNTIYF	TGTGCCAGTAGTCCCCCGCGGTACCCTGGAAACACCATATATTTT	TRBV19	-	TRBJ1-3	15	-
CSGAGQGNTEAFF	TGCAGCGGGGCGGGACAGGGGAACACTGAAGCTTTCTTT	TRBV29-1	-	TRBJ1-1	13	TRBD1
CASSPRTGDHTDTQYF	TGTGCCAGCTCACCAAGGACAGGGGACCACACAGATACGCAGTATTTT	TRBV18	-	TRBJ2-3	16	TRBD1
CASSESEGVNTEAFF	TGCGCCAGCAGTGAGTCAGAGGGGGTGAACACTGAAGCTTTCTTT	TRBV10-2	-	TRBJ1-1	15	-
CASSRQGRETQYF	TGTGCCAGTAGCCGACAGGGTCGGGAGACCCAGTACTTC	TRBV19	-	TRBJ2-5	13	TRBD1
CASSYGGINYGYTF	TGTGCCAGCAGTTACGGCGGGATCAACTATGGCTACACCTTC	TRBV6-5	-	TRBJ1-2	14	-
CASSGLGGGETQYF	TGTGCCAGCAGTGGGCTGGGTGGTGGGGAGACCCAGTACTTC	TRBV25-1	-	TRBJ2-5	14	-
CASSPLADLTDTQYF	TGTGCCAGCAGCCCACTAGCGGACCTCACAGATACGCAGTATTTT	TRBV5-6	-	TRBJ2-3	15	TRBD2
CASSPTGGSNTGELFF	TGTGCCAGCAGTCCGACAGGGGGATCGAACACCGGGGAGCTGTTTTTT	TRBV3-1/TRBV3-2	few	TRBJ2-2	16	TRBD1
CASSPTAGDEQYF	TGTGCCAGTAGCCCCACCGCGGGGGACGAGCAGTACTTC	TRBV19	once	TRBJ2-7	13	TRBD2
CASSSSGLGGSGNTIYF	TGTGCCAGCAGCTCTAGCGGGTTGGGGGGTTCTGGAAACACCATATATTTT	TRBV9	-	TRBJ1-3	17	-
CASSLANGKGKRDTEAFF	TGTGCCAGCAGCTTAGCAAATGGAAAGGGGAAAAGGGACACTGAAGCTTTCTTT	TRBV7-2	-	TRBJ1-1	18	-
CAIRGTSGGNEQFF	TGTGCCATCAGGGGGACTAGCGGGGGCAATGAGCAGTTCTTC	TRBV10-3	-	TRBJ2-1	14	TRBD2
CASSFQGNSPLHF	TGTGCCAGCAGTTTCCAGGGCAATTCACCCCTCCACTTT	TRBV27	-	TRBJ1-6	13	-
CASTRQGFRTDTQYF	TGCGCCAGCACGCGACAGGGATTTCGCACAGATACGCAGTATTTT	TRBV5-1	-	TRBJ2-3	15	TRBD1
CASSLSRTESTHTEAFF	TGTGCCAGCAGCTTATCGAGGACAGAGAGCACCCACACTGAAGCTTTCTTT	TRBV7-6	-	TRBJ1-1	17	-
CASRGQGAGELFF	TGTGCCAGCAGAGGGCAGGGGGCCGGGGAGCTGTTTTTT	TRBV6-5	-	TRBJ2-2	13	TRBD1
CASSLATGGGGYTF	TGTGCCAGCAGCTTGGCCACAGGGGGCGGTGGCTACACCTTC	TRBV7-9	-	TRBJ1-2	14	TRBD1
CASSSSTGNTEAFF	TGCGCCAGCAGCTCCTCCACAGGGAACACTGAAGCTTTCTTT	TRBV5-1	-	TRBJ1-1	14	-
CASSLVENTEAFF	TGTGCCAGCAGTTTAGTGGAGAACACTGAAGCTTTCTTT	TRBV12-3/TRBV12-4	-	TRBJ1-1	13	-
CASSYSPYTGELFF	TGTGCCAGCAGTTACAGTCCGTACACCGGGGAGCTGTTTTTT	TRBV6-6	-	TRBJ2-2	14	-
CASSVEGSRTDTQYF	TGTGCCAGCAGCGTAGAGGGCAGCCGCACAGATACGCAGTATTTT	TRBV9	-	TRBJ2-3	15	-
CASSVDRGGQETQYF	TGTGCCAGCAGCGTAGATCGGGGGGGACAAGAGACCCAGTACTTC	TRBV9	-	TRBJ2-5	15	TRBD2
CASSPGTSLPYEQYF	TGTGCCAGCAGCCCAGGGACTAGCCTACCCTACGAGCAGTACTTC	TRBV5-4	-	TRBJ2-7	15	TRBD2
CASSPRGGDTEAFF	TGTGCCAGCTCACCAAGAGGAGGGGACACTGAAGCTTTCTTT	TRBV18	-	TRBJ1-1	14	-
CASSYRHRSDTQYF	TGTGCCAGCAGCTACAGACATAGGTCAGATACGCAGTATTTT	TRBV7-8	-	TRBJ2-3	14	-
CASSTGTDYEKLFF	TGCGCCAGCAGCACTGGGACGGACTATGAAAAACTGTTTTTT	TRBV5-1	-	TRBJ1-4	14	-
CASSMQTGNQPQHF	TGTGCCAGTAGTATGCAAACAGGCAATCAGCCCCAGCATTTT	TRBV19	-	TRBJ1-5	14	-
CASSSSWTANYGYTF	TGTGCCAGCAGCTCATCTTGGACAGCTAACTATGGCTACACCTTC	TRBV3-1/TRBV3-2	-	TRBJ1-2	15	-
CASSPRGGNTGELFF	TGTGCCAGCTCACCACGCGGGGGGAACACCGGGGAGCTGTTTTTT	TRBV18	-	TRBJ2-2	15	TRBD2